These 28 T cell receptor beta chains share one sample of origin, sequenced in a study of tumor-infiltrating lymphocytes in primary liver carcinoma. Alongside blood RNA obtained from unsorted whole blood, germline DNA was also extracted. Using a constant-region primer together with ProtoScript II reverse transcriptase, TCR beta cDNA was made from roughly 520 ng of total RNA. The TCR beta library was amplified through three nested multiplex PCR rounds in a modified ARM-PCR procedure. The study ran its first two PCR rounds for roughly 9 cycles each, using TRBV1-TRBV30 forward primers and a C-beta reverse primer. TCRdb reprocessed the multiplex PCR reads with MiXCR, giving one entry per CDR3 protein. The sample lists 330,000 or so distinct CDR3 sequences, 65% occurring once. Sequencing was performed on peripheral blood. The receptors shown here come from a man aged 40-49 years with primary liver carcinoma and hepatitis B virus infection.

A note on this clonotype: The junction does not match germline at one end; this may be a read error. CDR3: CASSFVRWTETSYGYTF. CDR3 in DNA: TGTGCCAGCAGTTTTGTAAGGTGGACAGAGACTTCCTATGGTTACACCTTC. This chain connects TRBV28 to TRBJ1-2; maybe TRBD1 (6 bases). The CDR3 sequence is 17 residues long. Per germline, CDR1 MDHEN and CDR2 SYDVKM.

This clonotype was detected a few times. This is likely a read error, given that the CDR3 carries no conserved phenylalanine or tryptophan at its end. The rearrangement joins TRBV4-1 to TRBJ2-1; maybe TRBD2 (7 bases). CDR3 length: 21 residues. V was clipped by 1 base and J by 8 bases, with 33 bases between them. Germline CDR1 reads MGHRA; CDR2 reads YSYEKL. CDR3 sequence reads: CASSQGTRGHGFFTPTDEQFL. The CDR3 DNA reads TGCGCCAGCAGCCAAGGTACGCGGGGGCATGGGTTTTTCACCCCCACGGATGAGCAGTTCTTA.

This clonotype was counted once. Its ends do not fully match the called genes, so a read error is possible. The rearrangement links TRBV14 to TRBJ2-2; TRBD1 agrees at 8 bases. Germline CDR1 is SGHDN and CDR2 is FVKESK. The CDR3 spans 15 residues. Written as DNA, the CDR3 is TGTGTCAGCAGCCAAGTCCCAGGGGGCATCGGGGAGCTGTTTTTT. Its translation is CVSSQVPGGIGELFF.

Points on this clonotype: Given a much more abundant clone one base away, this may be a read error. The CDR3 sequence is CASSPSGRGSFTDTRYF. In DNA, the CDR3 is TGTGCCAGCAGTCCCTCTGGTAGGGGGTCATTCACAGATACGCGGTATTTT. This chain uses TRBV12-3 or TRBV12-4 with TRBJ2-3; maybe TRBD1 (6 bases). This CDR3 region has 17 residues.

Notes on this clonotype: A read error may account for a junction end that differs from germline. This CDR3 is CTSSLGRGNYGHTF. CDR3 coding DNA: TGTACCAGCAGCTTAGGGCGGGGGAACTATGGCCACACCTTC. This chain connects TRBV11-2 to TRBJ1-2; perhaps TRBD1 as D (5 bases). The CDR3 contains 14 residues. CDR1 and CDR2 from the germline V gene are SGHAT and FQNNGV.

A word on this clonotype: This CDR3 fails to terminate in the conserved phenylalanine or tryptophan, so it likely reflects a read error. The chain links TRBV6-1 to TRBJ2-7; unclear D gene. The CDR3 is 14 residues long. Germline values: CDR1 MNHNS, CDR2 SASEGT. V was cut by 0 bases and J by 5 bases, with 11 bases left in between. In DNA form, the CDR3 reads TGTGCCAGCAGTGAAGCCCCGGACGGCCACGAGCAGTACTAC. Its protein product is CASSEAPDGHEQYY.

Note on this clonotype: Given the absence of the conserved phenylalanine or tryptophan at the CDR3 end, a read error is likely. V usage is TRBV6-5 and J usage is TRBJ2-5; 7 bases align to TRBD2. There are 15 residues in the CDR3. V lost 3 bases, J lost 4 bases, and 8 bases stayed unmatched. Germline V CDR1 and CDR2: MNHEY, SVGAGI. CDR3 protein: CASSYLAGEVETQYI. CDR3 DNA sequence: TGTGCCAGCAGTTATTTGGCGGGAGAGGTAGAGACCCAGTACATC.

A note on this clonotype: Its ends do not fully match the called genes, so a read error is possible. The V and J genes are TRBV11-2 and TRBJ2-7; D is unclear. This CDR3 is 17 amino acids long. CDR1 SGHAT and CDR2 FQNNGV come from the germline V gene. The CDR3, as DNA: TGTGCTAGCAGCTTAAAGATGGTAGGCCAGGCAGCCTACGAGCAGTACTTC. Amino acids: CASSLKMVGQAAYEQYF.

CDR3 residues: CASSWTPRATNEKLFF. The CDR3 bases are TGCGCCAGCAGCTGGACGCCAAGGGCAACTAATGAAAAACTGTTTTTT. The chain is built from TRBV5-1 and TRBJ1-4, with D uncertain. V dropped 3 bases and J dropped 0 bases, with 12 bases sitting between them. This CDR3 region has 16 residues. The germline gives CDR1 SGHRS, CDR2 YFSETQ.

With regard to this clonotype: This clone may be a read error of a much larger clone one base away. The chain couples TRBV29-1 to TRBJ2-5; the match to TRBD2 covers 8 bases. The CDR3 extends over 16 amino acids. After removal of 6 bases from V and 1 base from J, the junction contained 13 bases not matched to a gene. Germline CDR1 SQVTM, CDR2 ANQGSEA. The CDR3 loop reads CSVASPLAVIQETQYF. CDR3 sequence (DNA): TGCAGCGTCGCCTCCCCACTAGCGGTGATCCAAGAGACCCAGTACTTC.

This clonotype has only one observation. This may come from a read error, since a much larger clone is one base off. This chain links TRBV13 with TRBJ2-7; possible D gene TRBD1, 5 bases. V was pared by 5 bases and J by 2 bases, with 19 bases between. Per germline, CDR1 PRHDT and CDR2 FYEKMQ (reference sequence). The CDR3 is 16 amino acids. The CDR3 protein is CASSRPKDTPPYEQYF. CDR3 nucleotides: TGTGCCAGCAGCCGCCCCAAGGACACACCCCCCTACGAGCAGTACTTC.

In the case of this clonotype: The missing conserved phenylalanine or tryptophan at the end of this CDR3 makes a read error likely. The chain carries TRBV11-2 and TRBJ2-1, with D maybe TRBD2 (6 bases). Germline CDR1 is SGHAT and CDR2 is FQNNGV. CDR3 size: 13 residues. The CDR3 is CASNLDLGGEQFL. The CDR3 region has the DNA TGTGCCAGCAACTTAGATCTGGGGGGTGAGCAGTTCCTC.

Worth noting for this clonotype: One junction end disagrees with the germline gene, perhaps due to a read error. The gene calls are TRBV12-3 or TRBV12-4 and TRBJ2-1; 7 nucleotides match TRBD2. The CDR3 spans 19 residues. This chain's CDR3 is CASSFQLLSGGPSYNEQFF. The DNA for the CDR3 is TGTGCCAGCAGTTTTCAGCTCCTATCGGGAGGCCCCTCCTACAATGAGCAGTTCTTT.

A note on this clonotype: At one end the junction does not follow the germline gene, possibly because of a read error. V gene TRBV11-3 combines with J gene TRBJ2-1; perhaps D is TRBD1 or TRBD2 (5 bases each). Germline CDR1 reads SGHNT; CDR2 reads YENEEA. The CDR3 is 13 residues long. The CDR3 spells CPSSVGECNEQFF. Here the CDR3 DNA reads TGTCCCAGCAGCGTGGGGGAATGCAATGAGCAGTTCTTC.

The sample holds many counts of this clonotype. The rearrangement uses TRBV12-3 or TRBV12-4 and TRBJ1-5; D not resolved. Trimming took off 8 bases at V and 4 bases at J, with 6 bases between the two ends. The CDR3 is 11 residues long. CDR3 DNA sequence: TGTGCCAGCGCTCGAAATCAGCCCCAGCATTTT. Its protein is CASARNQPQHF.

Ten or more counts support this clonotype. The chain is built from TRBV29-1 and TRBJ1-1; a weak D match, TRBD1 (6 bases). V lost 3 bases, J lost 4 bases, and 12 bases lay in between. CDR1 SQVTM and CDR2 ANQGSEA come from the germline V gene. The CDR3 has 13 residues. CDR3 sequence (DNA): TGCAGCGTTGAGAGGGGGGTTGGCACTGAAGCTTTCTTT. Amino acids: CSVERGVGTEAFF.

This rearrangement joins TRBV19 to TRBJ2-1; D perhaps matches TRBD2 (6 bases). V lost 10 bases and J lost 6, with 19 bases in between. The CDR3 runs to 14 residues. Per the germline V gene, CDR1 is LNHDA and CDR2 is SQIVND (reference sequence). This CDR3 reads CAISENGGFNEQFF. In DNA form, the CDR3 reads TGTGCCATATCCGAAAATGGGGGGTTCAATGAGCAGTTCTTC.

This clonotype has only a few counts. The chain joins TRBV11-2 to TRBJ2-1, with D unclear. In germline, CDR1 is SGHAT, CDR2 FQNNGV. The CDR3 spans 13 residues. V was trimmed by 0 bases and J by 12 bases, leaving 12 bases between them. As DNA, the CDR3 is TGTGCCAGCAGCTTAGACGAGTCTGATGGGCAGTTCTTC. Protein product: CASSLDESDGQFF.

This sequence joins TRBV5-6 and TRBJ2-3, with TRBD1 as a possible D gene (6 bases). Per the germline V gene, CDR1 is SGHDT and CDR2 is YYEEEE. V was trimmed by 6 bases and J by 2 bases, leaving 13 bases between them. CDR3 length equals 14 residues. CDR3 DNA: TGTGCCAGCAAGACAGGTCCTAACACAGATACGCAGTATTTT. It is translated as CASKTGPNTDTQYF.

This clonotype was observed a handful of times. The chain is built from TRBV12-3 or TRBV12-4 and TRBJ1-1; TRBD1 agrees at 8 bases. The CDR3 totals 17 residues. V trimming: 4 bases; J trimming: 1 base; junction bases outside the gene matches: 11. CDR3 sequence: CASSSLTGTGGNTEAFF. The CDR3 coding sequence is TGTGCCAGCAGTTCCTTAACCGGGACAGGTGGGAACACTGAAGCTTTCTTT.

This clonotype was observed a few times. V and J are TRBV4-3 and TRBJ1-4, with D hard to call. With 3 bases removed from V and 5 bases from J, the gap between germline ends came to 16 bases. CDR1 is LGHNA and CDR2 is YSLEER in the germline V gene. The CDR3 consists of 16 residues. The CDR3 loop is CASSQGIGLPNEKLFF. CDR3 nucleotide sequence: TGCGCCAGCAGCCAGGGCATCGGGCTTCCGAATGAAAAACTGTTTTTT.

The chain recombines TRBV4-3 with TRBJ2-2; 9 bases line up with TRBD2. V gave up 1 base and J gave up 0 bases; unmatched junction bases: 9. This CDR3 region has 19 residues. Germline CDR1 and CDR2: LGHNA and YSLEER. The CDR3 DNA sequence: TGCGCCAGCAGCCAAGCCCTCATAGCGGGAGCTCCGAACACCGGGGAGCTGTTTTTT. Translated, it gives CASSQALIAGAPNTGELFF.

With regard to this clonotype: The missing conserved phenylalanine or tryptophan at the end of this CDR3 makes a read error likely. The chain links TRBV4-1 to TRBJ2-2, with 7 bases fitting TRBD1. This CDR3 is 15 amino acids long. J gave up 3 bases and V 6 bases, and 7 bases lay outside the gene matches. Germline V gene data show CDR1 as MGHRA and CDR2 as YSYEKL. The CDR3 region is CASSGQVGYTGELFL. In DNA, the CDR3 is TGCGCCAGCAGTGGACAGGTGGGCTACACCGGGGAGCTGTTTTTA.

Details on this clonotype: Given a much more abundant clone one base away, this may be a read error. The CDR3 DNA reads TGTGCCAGCAAGCGACGCGACTACAATCAGCCCCAGCATTTT. Protein: CASKRRDYNQPQHF. The chain joins TRBV12-3 or TRBV12-4 to TRBJ1-5; D unresolved. V lost 7 bases to trimming and J lost 3 bases, with 13 bases between them. The CDR3 runs to 14 residues.

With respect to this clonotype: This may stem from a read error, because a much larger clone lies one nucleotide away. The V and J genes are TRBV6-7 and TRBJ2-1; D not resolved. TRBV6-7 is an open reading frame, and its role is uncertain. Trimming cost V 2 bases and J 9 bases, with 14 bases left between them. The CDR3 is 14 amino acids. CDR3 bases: TGTGCCAGCAGTTACCCTACCTTTACGTCTGAGCAGTTCTTC. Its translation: CASSYPTFTSEQFF.

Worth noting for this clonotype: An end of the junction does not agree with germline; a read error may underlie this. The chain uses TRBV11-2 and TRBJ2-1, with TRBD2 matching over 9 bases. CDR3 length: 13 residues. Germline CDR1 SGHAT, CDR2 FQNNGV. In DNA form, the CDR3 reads TGTACCAGCAGCCCCGGGACTAGCAAGACCGTGGTCTTC. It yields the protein CTSSPGTSKTVVF.

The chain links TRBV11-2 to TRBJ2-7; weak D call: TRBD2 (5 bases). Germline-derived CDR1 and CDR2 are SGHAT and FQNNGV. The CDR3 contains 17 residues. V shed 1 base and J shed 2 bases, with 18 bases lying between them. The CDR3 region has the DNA TGTGCCAGCAGCTTAGGCGGTATGGGGAATAGCGCCTACGAGCAGTACTTC. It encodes CASSLGGMGNSAYEQYF.

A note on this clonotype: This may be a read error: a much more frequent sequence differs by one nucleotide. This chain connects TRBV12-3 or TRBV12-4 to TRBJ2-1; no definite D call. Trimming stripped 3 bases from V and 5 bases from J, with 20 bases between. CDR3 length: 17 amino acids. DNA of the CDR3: TGTGCCAGCAGTTTTGCAGTGAGGATACCCTCAGACAATGAGCAGTTCTTC. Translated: CASSFAVRIPSDNEQFF.